The rows below give T cell receptor beta chains drawn from one sample of a study of OX40 agonist ivuxolimab in advanced cancers. Clones were sequenced by immunoSEQ multiplex PCR, and TCRdb holds only the in-frame ones, with some missing. The table records about 40,000 clones, more than 75% of them present only once. Material: CD4+ or CD8+ T cells sorted from blood, obtained in a trial of the OX40 agonist ivuxolimab. These receptors were taken from an adult with an advanced solid tumor such as melanoma, head and neck, liver or kidney cancer. Both conserved end residues are part of each CDR3. D genes are given only for firm matches. Clone size, where shown, is once, few, many, or a class for clones that have expanded.

D gene: .; clone size: .; V gene: TRBV27; J gene: TRBJ1-1; CDR3 protein: CASSLLARTNTEAFF; CDR3 DNA: TGTGCCAGCAGTTTATTGGCCCGCACGAACACTGAAGCTTTCTTT
D gene: .; clone size: .; V gene: TRBV27; J gene: TRBJ2-7; CDR3 protein: CASSLDWSSYEQYF; CDR3 DNA: TGTGCCAGCAGTTTGGACTGGAGCTCCTACGAGCAGTACTTC
D gene: .; clone size: .; V gene: TRBV7-2; J gene: TRBJ2-5; CDR3 protein: CASSLNKVGGSQETQYF; CDR3 DNA: TGTGCCAGCAGCTTAAACAAGGTGGGGGGAAGTCAAGAGACCCAGTACTTC
D gene: .; clone size: .; V gene: TRBV19; J gene: TRBJ2-3; CDR3 protein: CASSPWGDSTDTQYF; CDR3 DNA: TGTGCCAGTAGTCCCTGGGGGGATAGCACAGATACGCAGTATTTT
D gene: TRBD1; clone size: .; V gene: TRBV5-1; J gene: TRBJ1-2; CDR3 protein: CASSLGWDSTVYGYTF; CDR3 DNA: TGCGCCAGCAGCTTGGGCTGGGACAGCACTGTCTATGGCTACACCTTC
D gene: TRBD1; clone size: .; V gene: TRBV6-4; J gene: TRBJ2-7; CDR3 protein: CASSGQGPYEQYF; CDR3 DNA: TGTGCCAGCAGTGGACAGGGGCCCTACGAGCAGTACTTC
D gene: .; clone size: .; V gene: TRBV7-9; J gene: TRBJ1-1; CDR3 protein: CASSWGTEAFF; CDR3 DNA: TGTGCCAGCAGCTGGGGCACTGAAGCTTTCTTT
D gene: .; clone size: once; V gene: TRBV5-8; J gene: TRBJ1-1; CDR3 protein: CASSPGGGGDTEAFF; CDR3 DNA: TGTGCCAGCAGCCCGGGAGGGGGGGGAGACACTGAAGCTTTCTTT
D gene: TRBD1; clone size: .; V gene: TRBV19; J gene: TRBJ1-5; CDR3 protein: CASSAILDRGNQPQHF; CDR3 DNA: TGTGCCAGTAGTGCAATACTAGACAGGGGGAATCAGCCCCAGCATTTT
D gene: .; clone size: .; V gene: TRBV6-1; J gene: TRBJ2-7; CDR3 protein: CASSALPGSSYEQYF; CDR3 DNA: TGTGCCAGCAGTGCCCTCCCAGGAAGCTCCTACGAGCAGTACTTC
D gene: .; clone size: .; V gene: TRBV6-5; J gene: TRBJ2-1; CDR3 protein: CASSYSAGRGNEQFF; CDR3 DNA: TGTGCCAGCAGTTACTCGGCGGGGCGGGGAAATGAGCAGTTCTTC
D gene: TRBD1; clone size: once; V gene: TRBV9; J gene: TRBJ2-2; CDR3 protein: CASSTPRDRGTGELFF; CDR3 DNA: TGTGCCAGCAGCACGCCCCGGGACAGAGGCACCGGGGAGCTGTTTTTT
D gene: .; clone size: .; V gene: TRBV5-1; J gene: TRBJ2-7; CDR3 protein: CASSSPDRKTYEQYF; CDR3 DNA: TGCGCCAGCAGCTCGCCCGACAGAAAAACCTACGAGCAGTACTTC
D gene: .; clone size: .; V gene: TRBV7-6; J gene: TRBJ2-5; CDR3 protein: CASSFKETQYF; CDR3 DNA: TGTGCCAGCAGCTTTAAAGAGACCCAGTACTTC
D gene: TRBD1; clone size: few; V gene: TRBV4-2; J gene: TRBJ1-5; CDR3 protein: CASSRTGGGQPQHF; CDR3 DNA: TGTGCCAGCAGCCGTACAGGGGGCGGTCAGCCCCAGCATTTT
D gene: .; clone size: .; V gene: TRBV25-1; J gene: TRBJ2-2; CDR3 protein: CASSEFRDTGELFF; CDR3 DNA: TGTGCCAGCAGTGAATTTAGGGACACCGGGGAGCTGTTTTTT
D gene: TRBD1; clone size: few; V gene: TRBV7-9; J gene: TRBJ1-1; CDR3 protein: CASSLDRFEAFF; CDR3 DNA: TGTGCCAGCAGCTTGGACAGGTTTGAAGCTTTCTTT
D gene: TRBD2; clone size: once; V gene: TRBV6-4; J gene: TRBJ2-3; CDR3 protein: CASSDGAGGPTDTQYF; CDR3 DNA: TGTGCCAGCAGTGACGGGGCGGGGGGGCCGACAGATACGCAGTATTTT
D gene: TRBD1; clone size: .; V gene: TRBV13; J gene: TRBJ1-3; CDR3 protein: CASSFQGAGNTIYF; CDR3 DNA: TGTGCCAGCAGCTTCCAGGGGGCTGGAAACACCATATATTTT
D gene: .; clone size: .; V gene: TRBV2; J gene: TRBJ1-2; CDR3 protein: CASSEARTGSNYGYTF; CDR3 DNA: TGTGCCAGCAGTGAAGCGCGAACAGGGTCAAACTATGGCTACACCTTC
D gene: .; clone size: .; V gene: TRBV4-3; J gene: TRBJ2-1; CDR3 protein: CASSQGGEHWGGGFYNEQFF; CDR3 DNA: TGCGCCAGCAGCCAAGGTGGGGAACATTGGGGCGGGGGCTTCTACAATGAGCAGTTCTTC
D gene: TRBD1; clone size: .; V gene: TRBV9; J gene: TRBJ2-7; CDR3 protein: CASSPRTGSSYEQYF; CDR3 DNA: TGTGCCAGCAGCCCCCGGACAGGGAGCTCCTACGAGCAGTACTTC
D gene: .; clone size: .; V gene: TRBV7-2; J gene: TRBJ2-7; CDR3 protein: CASSRPQSGFKPLYEQYF; CDR3 DNA: TGTGCCAGCAGCCGACCCCAATCGGGGTTTAAACCCCTCTACGAGCAGTACTTC
D gene: .; clone size: .; V gene: TRBV7-2; J gene: TRBJ1-5; CDR3 protein: CASKEEGLGFQPQHF; CDR3 DNA: TGTGCCAGCAAGGAAGAGGGTCTGGGTTTTCAGCCCCAGCATTTT